Given below is one TCR beta chain in context. Its antigen remains unidentified. The junction differs from germline at one of its ends, possibly a read error. The read terminates 3 residues ahead of where the CDR3 ends, so the germline J gene completes it. Other DNA sequences in the same sample also yield this CDR3. The germline V gene (reference sequence) sets CDR1 to DFQATT and CDR2 to SNEGSKA. The cysteine opens and the phenylalanine closes a CDR3 of 15 amino acids. Shown are 36 bases from within the CDR3, in frame from base 1. This entry belongs to a study of T cells in women clearing cervical HPV infection (dated by TCRdb to the late 2010s). For context, the study as a whole: The cases were about 27 women with histologically confirmed HPV16-related CIN3 or worse, and 2 of these cases were invasive cancers. Blood from cases was drawn at the visit where the lesion was first identified, while blood from controls was drawn once the infection was no longer detected. Five blinded duplicates per group were added as quality controls, giving approximately 60 samples: approximately 50 participants and around ten replicates. For cases, the median interval between lesion detection and blood sampling was about 140 days, with an interquartile range of 90 to 200 days. Cases and controls were matched on year of sample collection and on age within five years. Nested within Costa Rica's Guanacaste HPV Natural History Study, an exploratory proof-of-principle case-control study compared TCR repertoires across cervical HPV16 outcomes. Cases had a median age of approximately 32 years compared with 38 for controls, and baseline characteristics showed no significant differences between the groups. The parent cohort enrolled 9,000 to 13,000 women aged 18 or older in Guanacaste, Costa Rica, in about 1992 to 1995 and followed the women for less than eight years. Since only a few of the women had HLA typing available, the possibility that HLA type was acting as a confounder could not be ruled out. The controls were over 20 women whose single incident HPV16 infection cleared within 12 months with no development of precancer or cancer.

TCR beta CDR3 regions were amplified by multiplex PCR from an average of around 1,200 ng genomic DNA per sample using the immunoSEQ assay. Primer bias was corrected in the assay by using a complete synthetic TCR repertoire to establish an amplification baseline. The amplicons were sequenced on the Illumina platform. The paper's data handling went like this. Sequences were error-corrected by clustering with frequency ratios and a modified nearest-neighbor algorithm, then analyzed in the immunoSEQ Analyzer with IMGT gene definitions. TCR richness and evenness were averaged over 20 rarefaction repeats at each rarefaction depth, excluding samples with fewer sequences than the depth. Wilcoxon rank sum tests with FDR correction were used to compare V, D and J gene relative abundances between the groups. In the blinded duplicates, the intraclass correlation was 90% to 96% for TCR richness and averaged about 80% across 65 to 75 gene segments. In its TCRdb copy, this immuneACCESS table keeps in-frame sequences only and misses some clones. Where compared with another copy, unresolved V genes explain less than half of these, and the others have no known cause. For V, J and clone size, that table is used; D and trimming come from the DNA. For this sample, the table gives 40,000 or so clones. Of the sample, approximately 6.3% falls within the top ten clones.

The full study reports these points: Across sequencing depths, CIN3+ cases showed significantly higher TCR repertoire richness than controls, but evenness did not differ between the groups. The cross-sectional design could not show whether the associations came before the infection or were a result of it, and neither effector/memory subsets nor HPV-specific T cells were isolated. Cases were distinguished from controls with an estimated AUC of about 0.8 by random forest classifiers combining richness and V gene abundances. Lower TRBV6-7 relative abundance was observed in cases than in controls (about 0.099% versus 0.17%; Bonferroni P = 0.0008). Because the number of T cells per sample was unknown, the richness differences could reflect varying T-cell content rather than repertoire biology.

Every participant had a single incident cervical HPV16 infection, and women with prevalent HPV16 infections were excluded. Cervical HPV DNA was detected by MY09/MY11 PCR and genotyped by dot-blot hybridization. About 14 mL of heparinized blood were centrifuged, and the buffy coat was split into aliquots, frozen at -30 degrees C, and then kept at -80 degrees C. Genomic DNA was extracted from buffy coat specimens using QIAGEN kits. The specimen sequenced was blood buffy coat. Recombination connected TRBV20-1 to TRBJ1-2; 9 central bases correspond to TRBD1. The sequence derives from a woman aged 18 to 75 with a cervical HPV16 infection that either progressed to CIN3+ or cleared (not recorded which). The encoded CDR3 is CSAPTYDRGNYGYTF. The sequenced CDR3 bases are TGCAGTGCTCCTACGTACGACAGGGGGAACTATGGA.